This is a list of T cell receptor beta chains from one sample in a study of shared clonotypes between healthy human individuals. Produced via immunoSEQ multiplex PCR; TCRdb's table is partial and in-frame only. The table shows under 550,000 clones, with almost 97% occurring only once. Sequenced material: naive CD4+ T cells sorted from blood. Source of these receptors: a woman aged 25 to 39 in good health. CDR3s include the opening cysteine and the closing phenylalanine or tryptophan. Each record gives: J gene, D gene, V gene, clone size, CDR3 DNA, CDR3 protein. A D gene is named only where the DNA matches it firmly. Size values are once, few and many counts, or a class for expanded clones, and some rows have none.

J: TRBJ1-1; D: TRBD1; V: TRBV7-8; size: .; DNA: TGTGCCAGCAGCTTAGTTGGGACAGGGGGCCTTGACACTGAAGCTTTCTTT; CDR3: CASSLVGTGGLDTEAFF
J: TRBJ2-1; D: TRBD2; V: TRBV10-2; size: .; DNA: TGCGCCAGCAGCCAGCGGGGGGCTGAGCAGTTCTTC; CDR3: CASSQRGAEQFF
J: TRBJ1-5; D: .; V: TRBV6-6; size: once; DNA: TGTGCCAGCAGGAATACCGGGCAGCCCCAGCATTTT; CDR3: CASRNTGQPQHF
J: TRBJ2-7; D: TRBD1; V: TRBV6-5; size: .; DNA: TGTGCCAGCAGACGGACAGGGTCCTACGAGCAGTACTTC; CDR3: CASRRTGSYEQYF
J: TRBJ2-1; D: TRBD1; V: TRBV5-1; size: .; DNA: TGCGCCAGCAGCTTGATGAACTGGACAGGACTCAATGAGCAGTTCTTC; CDR3: CASSLMNWTGLNEQFF
J: TRBJ2-7; D: .; V: TRBV4-2; size: .; DNA: TGTGCCAGCAGCCAAATAATTAGCGAAGAGCACTACGAGCAGTACTTC; CDR3: CASSQIISEEHYEQYF
J: TRBJ2-3; D: TRBD2; V: TRBV5-6; size: .; DNA: TGTGCCAGCAGCTTGGTGGCTAGCGGGAGATCAGATACGCAGTATTTT; CDR3: CASSLVASGRSDTQYF
J: TRBJ1-2; D: TRBD1; V: TRBV2; size: .; DNA: TGTGCCAGCAGGGGGGGACAGCGAAACTATGGCTACACCTTC; CDR3: CASRGGQRNYGYTF
J: TRBJ2-7; D: .; V: TRBV27; size: .; DNA: TGTGCCAGCAGTTACTCGACCAACTCCTACGAGCAGTACTTC; CDR3: CASSYSTNSYEQYF
J: TRBJ2-7; D: TRBD1; V: TRBV5-1; size: .; DNA: TGCGCCAGCAGCTTGGGCGACAGGGAAGACATTTACGAGCAGTACTTC; CDR3: CASSLGDREDIYEQYF
J: TRBJ2-7; D: TRBD1; V: TRBV2; size: .; DNA: TGTGCCAGCAGTGACAGAGCAGGGGGATCCGAGCAGTACTTC; CDR3: CASSDRAGGSEQYF
J: TRBJ2-7; D: .; V: TRBV5-6; size: .; DNA: TGTGCCAGCAGCTTGGATCTAGCTGGTCGGGAGCAGTACTTC; CDR3: CASSLDLAGREQYF
J: TRBJ1-5; D: .; V: TRBV19; size: .; DNA: TGTGCCAGTAGTAACAGGCCCGGGAGCAATCAGCCCCAGCATTTT; CDR3: CASSNRPGSNQPQHF
J: TRBJ2-3; D: TRBD1; V: TRBV19; size: .; DNA: TGTGCCAGTAACGACAGGGTCACACAGGCAGATACGCAGTATTTT; CDR3: CASNDRVTQADTQYF
J: TRBJ2-1; D: .; V: TRBV13; size: .; DNA: TGTGCCAGCAGCTTAGACGACCGGCGAGGAGGTGACAATGAGCAGTTCTTC; CDR3: CASSLDDRRGGDNEQFF
J: TRBJ2-2; D: TRBD2; V: TRBV2; size: .; DNA: TGTGCCAGCAAACTAGCGGCAAACACCGGGGAGCTGTTTTTT; CDR3: CASKLAANTGELFF
J: TRBJ2-7; D: TRBD2; V: TRBV5-1; size: .; DNA: TGCGCCAGCAGCTCCCAGCGGGAGGGCCGTGGCGAGCAGTACTTC; CDR3: CASSSQREGRGEQYF
J: TRBJ2-7; D: .; V: TRBV2; size: .; DNA: TGTGCCAGCAGTGAATCAGTGGGCCCCATCTACGAGCAGTACTTC; CDR3: CASSESVGPIYEQYF
J: TRBJ2-3; D: .; V: TRBV29-1; size: .; DNA: TGCAGCGTTACGCCGGGGAGCACAGATACGCAGTATTTT; CDR3: CSVTPGSTDTQYF
J: TRBJ2-3; D: .; V: TRBV2; size: .; DNA: TGTGCCAGCAGTGTCCAGCGAAGCACAGATACGCAGTATTTT; CDR3: CASSVQRSTDTQYF
J: TRBJ2-2; D: .; V: TRBV7-9; size: .; DNA: TGTGCCAGCAGCCCAGGGCGGGGGCTCACCGGGGAGCTGTTTTTT; CDR3: CASSPGRGLTGELFF
J: TRBJ2-7; D: TRBD2; V: TRBV27; size: .; DNA: TGTGCCAGCAGTTTATCGTCTAGCGGGAGCTCCTACGAGCAGTACTTC; CDR3: CASSLSSSGSSYEQYF
J: TRBJ2-5; D: TRBD1; V: TRBV6-6; size: .; DNA: TGTGCCAGCAGTTACTCTATGACAGGGGTCACCCAGTACTTC; CDR3: CASSYSMTGVTQYF
J: TRBJ2-7; D: TRBD2; V: TRBV5-8; size: .; DNA: TGTGCCAGCAGCTTTTCTAGCGGGAGGGGTCTTACCTACGAGCAGTACTTC; CDR3: CASSFSSGRGLTYEQYF
J: TRBJ2-4; D: .; V: TRBV29-1; size: .; DNA: TGCAGCGTTTGGCAGGGAGAAAACATTCAGTACTTC; CDR3: CSVWQGENIQYF
J: TRBJ1-4; D: .; V: TRBV5-4; size: once; DNA: TGTGCCAGCAGCTTTTTTGGGGAGGGTGGTGGCGAAAAACTGTTTTTT; CDR3: CASSFFGEGGGEKLFF
J: TRBJ2-7; D: .; V: TRBV4-1; size: .; DNA: TGCGCCAGCAGCCGCGGAACCGGGACTTTCTCCTACGAGCAGTACTTC; CDR3: CASSRGTGTFSYEQYF
J: TRBJ2-7; D: TRBD2; V: TRBV28; size: .; DNA: TGTGCCAGCAGTCCGGGGGGTACGCGGACCTACGAGCAGTACTTC; CDR3: CASSPGGTRTYEQYF
J: TRBJ2-7; D: TRBD2; V: TRBV28; size: .; DNA: TGTGCCAGCAGCCAATCATCGACGGGACTACCCTCCTACGAGCAGTACTTC; CDR3: CASSQSSTGLPSYEQYF
J: TRBJ1-2; D: .; V: TRBV5-1; size: .; DNA: TGCGCCAGCAGCTTGGCGTGGGCAGGCCCGATAAACTATGGCTACACCTTC; CDR3: CASSLAWAGPINYGYTF
J: TRBJ1-4; D: .; V: TRBV14; size: .; DNA: TGTGCCAGCAGTCGGGGACAAGGTGAAAAACTGTTTTTT; CDR3: CASSRGQGEKLFF
J: TRBJ2-5; D: .; V: TRBV7-9; size: .; DNA: TGTGCCAGCAGCTTCGGACATCACCAAGAGACCCAGTACTTC; CDR3: CASSFGHHQETQYF
J: TRBJ2-7; D: .; V: TRBV28; size: .; DNA: TGTGCCAGCCGGGACTCCGGGAGTGTATCCTACGAGCAGTACTTC; CDR3: CASRDSGSVSYEQYF
J: TRBJ2-3; D: .; V: TRBV11-2; size: once; DNA: TGTGCCAGCAGCGCCGCCGGCACAGATACGCAGTATTTT; CDR3: CASSAAGTDTQYF
J: TRBJ2-4; D: .; V: TRBV6-6; size: .; DNA: TGTGCCAGCAGTACCGGTTTAGCCAAAAACATTCAGTACTTC; CDR3: CASSTGLAKNIQYF
J: TRBJ2-7; D: .; V: TRBV2; size: .; DNA: TGTGCCAGCATGGAAAACAACTCCTACGAGCAGTACTTC; CDR3: CASMENNSYEQYF
J: TRBJ2-3; D: TRBD2; V: TRBV5-1; size: .; DNA: TGCGCCAGCAGCTTGGCTAGCGGTTCAGATACGCAGTATTTT; CDR3: CASSLASGSDTQYF
J: TRBJ1-1; D: .; V: TRBV6-4; size: .; DNA: TGTGCCAGCAGTGTTCGATTGAACACTGAAGCTTTCTTT; CDR3: CASSVRLNTEAFF
J: TRBJ2-1; D: .; V: TRBV18; size: .; DNA: TGTGCCAGCTCACCACGCAGTCATCCTGAGCAGTTCTTC; CDR3: CASSPRSHPEQFF
J: TRBJ1-1; D: .; V: TRBV20-1; size: .; DNA: TGCAGTGCCCCGACCATTGAAGCTTTCTTT; CDR3: CSAPTIEAFF
J: TRBJ2-2; D: .; V: TRBV21-1; size: .; DNA: TGTGCCAACCCGGGGGCCAGGGGGCACACCGGGGAGCTGTTTTTT; CDR3: CANPGARGHTGELFF
J: TRBJ1-5; D: .; V: TRBV27; size: .; DNA: TGTGCCAGCAGTACCCAACGGAATCAGCCCCAGCATTTT; CDR3: CASSTQRNQPQHF
J: TRBJ2-7; D: TRBD2; V: TRBV10-2; size: .; DNA: TGCGCCAGCGGTACTAGCGGGGTCACCTACGAGCAGTACTTC; CDR3: CASGTSGVTYEQYF
J: TRBJ2-2; D: TRBD1; V: TRBV2; size: .; DNA: TGTGCCAGCAGTCCCGGGACAGGGAACACCGGGGAGCTGTTTTTT; CDR3: CASSPGTGNTGELFF
J: TRBJ2-5; D: .; V: TRBV7-2; size: .; DNA: TGTGCCAGCAGCTCAAGGGGGGGTTCTGAGACCCAGTACTTC; CDR3: CASSSRGGSETQYF
J: TRBJ2-4; D: .; V: TRBV29-1; size: .; DNA: TGCAGCGTTGCCGGGAGACAGGGTCAAAACATTCAGTACTTC; CDR3: CSVAGRQGQNIQYF